The 29 T cell receptor beta chains below come from one sample, sequenced in a study of glioma-infiltrating T cells after dendritic cell vaccination. Assay used: immunoSEQ multiplex PCR; TCRdb lists only in-frame clones, some missing. This sample yields about 64,000 clones, of which approximately 78% are seen a single time; about 8.9% belongs to the top ten. The sample in question was blood, obtained before dendritic cell vaccination. Receptors originate from a human donor with glioblastoma.

The chain combines TRBV29-1 with TRBJ1-1, with 8 bases identical to TRBD1. The germline CDR1 and CDR2 sequences are SQVTM and ANQGSEA. The CDR3 loop spans 14 amino acids. Germline trimming cut 3 bases from V and 0 bases from J; bases unmatched to any gene: 3. The chain's CDR3 is CSVDRTGMNTEAFF. The CDR3 region has the DNA TGCAGCGTTGACCGGACAGGGATGAACACTGAAGCTTTCTTT.

The chain has TRBV19 and TRBJ2-2, with 7 bases aligning to TRBD1. Germline V lookup: CDR1 LNHDA, CDR2 SQIVND (reference sequence). J lost 4 bases, V lost 5 bases, and 4 bases had no gene match. The CDR3 consists of 14 residues. The CDR3: CASSPWTGTGELFF. The DNA of the CDR3 is TGTGCCAGTAGTCCTTGGACAGGCACCGGGGAGCTGTTTTTT.

The CDR3 DNA reads as TGTGCCAGCAGCTTGGGAGGAAGGGGATCACCCCTCCACTTT. Its translation is CASSLGGRGSPLHF. The rearrangement joins TRBV5-6 to TRBJ1-6; D might be TRBD1 (5 bases). The CDR3 sequence is 14 residues long. CDR1 is SGHDT, CDR2 YYEEEE, per germline. V was trimmed by 0 bases and J by 10 bases, leaving 11 bases between them.

The rearrangement links TRBV25-1 to TRBJ1-5; D unresolved. Germline CDR1 is MGHDK and CDR2 is SYGVNS. There are 12 residues in the CDR3. V lost 8 bases and J 7 bases, leaving 12 bases between the germline ends. CDR3 in amino acids: CASPLLSQPQHF. CDR3 DNA sequence: TGTGCCAGCCCTCTATTGAGCCAGCCCCAGCATTTT.

The chain has TRBV13 and TRBJ2-3; maybe TRBD1 (6 bases). This CDR3 has 15 residues. Germline values: CDR1 PRHDT, CDR2 FYEKMQ (reference sequence). V shed 2 bases and J shed 3 bases, with 12 bases lying between them. The CDR3 region is CASSLSRGWTDTQYF. The CDR3 DNA sequence: TGTGCCAGCAGCTTAAGCAGGGGATGGACAGATACGCAGTATTTT.

The V and J genes are TRBV6-6 and TRBJ2-7; the D gene is possibly TRBD1 (6 bases). V lost 2 bases to trimming and J lost 3 bases, with 14 bases between them. In germline, CDR1 is MNHNY, CDR2 SVGAGI (reference sequence). CDR3 size: 15 residues. CDR3 nucleotide sequence: TGTGCCAGCAGTTACACGGGCAGGGGCCTCTACGAGCAGTACTTC. Translation: CASSYTGRGLYEQYF.

The genes are TRBV5-6 and TRBJ2-1; TRBD1 agrees at 8 bases. The CDR3 sequence is 14 residues long. J gave up 8 bases and V 4 bases, and 8 bases lay outside the gene matches. The germline V gene encodes CDR1 SGHDT and CDR2 YYEEEE. The CDR3 DNA reads as TGTGCCAGCAGCCGGCGGACAGGGTGGGATGAGCAGTTCTTC. This sequence encodes CASSRRTGWDEQFF.

V gene TRBV28 combines with J gene TRBJ1-4; 7 bases are a match to TRBD1. This CDR3 is built from 13 residues. V trimming: 6 bases; J trimming: 8 bases; junction bases outside the gene matches: 6. The germline V gene encodes CDR1 MDHEN and CDR2 SYDVKM. For the CDR3, the DNA is TGTGCCAGCAGCCCCGCCAGGGGGGAAAAACTGTTTTTT. It translates to CASSPARGEKLFF.

This clone came up once. V usage is TRBV6-5 and J usage is TRBJ1-1; 9 nucleotides align to TRBD1. Trimming cost V 0 bases and J 10 bases; bases outside gene matches: 9. CDR1 is MNHEY and CDR2 is SVGAGI in the germline V gene. The CDR3 covers 15 residues. The CDR3 here is CASSYSLQGARGAFF. The CDR3 bases are TGTGCCAGCAGTTACTCGCTACAGGGGGCGCGGGGAGCTTTCTTT.

In this sample, this clone turned up a few times. The rearrangement links TRBV7-2 to TRBJ1-1; D gene ambiguous. CDR1 is SGHTA and CDR2 is FQGNSA in the germline V gene. V lost 1 base, J lost 1 base, and 10 bases lay in between. This CDR3 comprises 15 residues. CDR3 sequence reads: CASSLGGGRNTEAFF. The DNA for the CDR3 is TGTGCCAGCAGCTTAGGGGGAGGAAGGAACACTGAAGCTTTCTTT.

The chain links TRBV19 to TRBJ2-1, with D perhaps matching TRBD2 (8 bases). The CDR3 is 15 residues long. The germline V gene has CDR1 LNHDA and CDR2 SQIVND (reference sequence). Trimming stripped 7 bases from V and 4 bases from J, with 17 bases between. CDR3 DNA: TGTGCCAGTACCGGGAGGGGGCTCACATACAATGAGCAGTTCTTC. The encoded protein is CASTGRGLTYNEQFF.

The chain is built from TRBV9 and TRBJ2-5; the D is unclear. The CDR3 contains 13 residues. Trimming took 3 bases from V and 5 from J, leaving 11 bases between them. Per the germline V gene, CDR1 is SGDLS and CDR2 is YYNGEE. CDR3 region: CASSASNWETQYF. CDR3 coding DNA: TGTGCCAGCAGCGCCAGTAATTGGGAGACCCAGTACTTC.

The chain has TRBV19 and TRBJ2-5; perhaps TRBD1 as D (5 bases). V was pared by 1 base and J by 1 base, with 7 bases between. The CDR3 contains 14 residues. From germline, CDR1 is LNHDA and CDR2 SQIVND (reference sequence). CDR3 loop: CASSIGRVQETQYF. Here the CDR3 DNA reads TGTGCCAGTAGTATAGGCAGGGTCCAAGAGACCCAGTACTTC.

The chain recombines TRBV28 with TRBJ1-2; TRBD1 aligns across 8 bases. CDR1 and CDR2 from the germline V gene are MDHEN and SYDVKM. V shed 3 bases and J 4 bases; nucleotides not matched to a gene: 13. The CDR3 loop spans 17 amino acids. The CDR3 sequence: CASSFFQGAGGIYGYTF. The CDR3 DNA sequence: TGTGCCAGCAGTTTCTTCCAGGGGGCTGGGGGGATCTATGGCTACACCTTC.

In this sample, this clone turned up a few times. Here the CDR3 reads CASSSRDTHLNTEAFF. Here the CDR3 DNA reads TGTGCCAGCAGCTCCCGGGACACCCATTTGAACACTGAAGCTTTCTTT. The chain couples TRBV7-9 to TRBJ1-1; D possibly corresponds to TRBD1 (6 bases). The V end was cut by 4 bases, the J end by 0 bases, with 15 bases between. Germline V lookup: CDR1 SEHNR, CDR2 FQNEAQ (reference sequence). The CDR3 consists of 16 residues.

This chain connects TRBV7-6 to TRBJ2-5; 9 nucleotides align to TRBD1. CDR3 length: 15 amino acids. The germline V gene has CDR1 SGHVS and CDR2 FNYEAQ. The J segment lost 6 bases and the V segment lost 6 bases, leaving 11 bases of the junction unmatched. CDR3: CASSHDLQGAQTQYF. DNA for the CDR3: TGTGCCAGCAGTCATGACCTACAGGGGGCCCAGACCCAGTACTTC.

A few counts support this clone. The chain couples TRBV5-1 to TRBJ2-2, with TRBD1 matching over 8 bases. This CDR3 is built from 16 residues. V shed 3 bases, J shed 0 bases, and the junction held 4 bases outside the gene matches. Germline V gene lookup returns CDR1 SGHRS and CDR2 YFSETQ. CDR3 coding DNA: TGCGCCAGCAGCTGGACAGGGAGTCCGAACACCGGGGAGCTGTTTTTT. Translating it yields CASSWTGSPNTGELFF.

This clone was seen just once. The CDR3 spells CASRGDSFYEQYF. The CDR3 nucleotides read TGTGCCAGCAGGGGGGACTCTTTCTACGAGCAGTACTTC. The chain has TRBV2 and TRBJ2-7, with D possibly being TRBD2 (6 bases). V lost 6 bases and J lost 3, with 12 bases in between. CDR3 size: 13 residues. Germline lookup yields CDR1 SNHLY and CDR2 FYNNEI.

The J gene is TRBJ2-5, the V gene TRBV11-2; TRBD2 is a possible D gene (5 bases). The CDR3 extends over 13 amino acids. In germline, CDR1 is SGHAT, CDR2 FQNNGV. V gave up 4 bases and J gave up 5 bases, with 11 bases separating them. CDR3 DNA: TGTGCCAGCAGCTCACTCCCGGGGGAGACCCAGTACTTC. Amino acid sequence: CASSSLPGETQYF. Drawing the rest from reference TRBV11-2 and TRBJ2-5, the complete variable domain is EAGVAQSPRYKIIEKRQSVAFWCNPISGHATLYWYQQILGQGPKLLIQFQNNGVVDDSQLPKDRFSAERLKGVDSTLKIQPAKLEDSAVYLCASSSLPGETQYFGPGTRLLVL.

This clone was counted once. The gene calls are TRBV28 and TRBJ1-2; 8 positions agree with TRBD1. The CDR3 extends over 16 amino acids. J was trimmed by 4 bases and V by 5 bases; bases with no gene match: 12. CDR1 and CDR2 (germline): MDHEN, SYDVKM. DNA of the CDR3: TGTGCCAGCAGTCCCTCCGGGGACAGGTCTCCCTATGGCTACACCTTC. This encodes CASSPSGDRSPYGYTF.

The rearrangement uses TRBV5-1 and TRBJ2-6; D gene uncertain. This CDR3 is 15 amino acids long. Trimming shortened V by 0 bases and J by 0 bases, and 4 bases separated the two germline ends. The germline V gene has CDR1 SGHRS and CDR2 YFSETQ. CDR3: CASSLGSSGANVLTF. The CDR3 nucleotides are TGCGCCAGCAGCTTGGGCAGCTCTGGGGCCAACGTCCTGACTTTC.

The CDR3 here is CASSPQGDGYQETQYF. DNA for the CDR3: TGTGCCAGCAGCCCCCAAGGGGATGGGTACCAAGAGACCCAGTACTTC. The chain employs TRBV28 and TRBJ2-5; D might be TRBD1 (5 bases). Germline CDR1 is MDHEN and CDR2 is SYDVKM. The CDR3 has 16 amino acids. Between the trimmed V and J ends, which lost 6 bases and 0 bases, there was a span of 17 bases.

By share of the sample, this clone is medium-sized. V usage is TRBV4-1 and J usage is TRBJ1-5; TRBD1 matches 8 bases. Germline V gene lookup returns CDR1 MGHRA and CDR2 YSYEKL. This CDR3 is built from 15 residues. V gave up 0 bases and J gave up 5 bases; unmatched junction bases: 3. CDR3 sequence: CASSQEGQGYQPQHF. CDR3 nucleotides: TGCGCCAGCAGCCAAGAAGGACAGGGATATCAGCCCCAGCATTTT.

The chain recombines TRBV5-3 with TRBJ1-5; 8 positions agree with TRBD1. TRBV5-3 is designated an ORF whose function remains uncertain. CDR3 length: 16 residues. The CDR3 loop is CAEKGGQEMRDQPQHF. CDR3 coding DNA: TGTGCTGAAAAAGGGGGACAGGAGATGAGGGATCAGCCCCAGCATTTT.

This clone was found a few times. V and J are TRBV19 and TRBJ1-5, with D possibly matching TRBD1 (5 bases). Trimming removed 1 base at V and 0 bases at J, with 7 bases between. The CDR3 runs 15 residues. Germline CDR1 is LNHDA and CDR2 is SQIVND (reference sequence). Here the CDR3 reads CASSIGGDSNQPQHF. In nucleotides, the CDR3 is TGTGCCAGTAGTATAGGGGGGGATAGCAATCAGCCCCAGCATTTT.

The chain joins TRBV7-8 to TRBJ2-3, with 9 bases fitting TRBD2. Trimming removed 1 base from V and 5 bases from J; junction bases left unmatched: 4. The CDR3 runs 15 residues. The germline CDR1 and CDR2 sequences are SGHVS and FQNEAQ. The CDR3 DNA reads as TGTGCCAGCAGCTTAGGGTCAGCGGGGGGAGATACGCAGTATTTT. This translates into CASSLGSAGGDTQYF.

The genes are TRBV7-2 and TRBJ2-1; 11 positions agree with TRBD2. The CDR3 has 16 residues. Germline CDR1 SGHTA, CDR2 FQGNSA. The trim removed 5 bases at V and 9 bases at J, leaving 12 bases unmatched. DNA for the CDR3: TGTGCCAGCAGCGCGTTAGCGGGGGGGATAGGGGGTGAGCAGTTCTTC. Translation: CASSALAGGIGGEQFF.

This clone was seen just once. The chain uses TRBV18 and TRBJ2-6; tentative D call: TRBD1 (6 bases). The CDR3 runs 15 residues. V dropped 2 bases and J dropped 2 bases, with 7 bases sitting between them. Germline V gene lookup returns CDR1 KGHSH and CDR2 LQKENI. DNA of the CDR3: TGTGCCAGCTCACCATCAGGGGCTGGGGCCAACGTCCTGACTTTC. This encodes CASSPSGAGANVLTF. The entire variable domain, with the rest obtained from reference TRBV18 and TRBJ2-6, is as follows: NAGVMQNPRHLVRRRGQEARLRCSPMKGHSHVYWYRQLPEEGLKFMVYLQKENIIDESGMPKERFSAEFPKEGPSILRIQQVVRGDSAAYFCASSPSGAGANVLTFGAGSRLTVL.

The V gene is TRBV28, the J gene TRBJ1-2, with D possibly TRBD1 on 6 matching bases. Between the trimmed V and J ends, which lost 9 bases and 0 bases, there was a span of 14 bases. Germline V gene lookup returns CDR1 MDHEN and CDR2 SYDVKM. This CDR3 has 14 residues. This chain's CDR3 is CASLGAGTNYGYTF. CDR3 DNA sequence: TGTGCCAGTTTGGGGGCAGGGACTAACTATGGCTACACCTTC.